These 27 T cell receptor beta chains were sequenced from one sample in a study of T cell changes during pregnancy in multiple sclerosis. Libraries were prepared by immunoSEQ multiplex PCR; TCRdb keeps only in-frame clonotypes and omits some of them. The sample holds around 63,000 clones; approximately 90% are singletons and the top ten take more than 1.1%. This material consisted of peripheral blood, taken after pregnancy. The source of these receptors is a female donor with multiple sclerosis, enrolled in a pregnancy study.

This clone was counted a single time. The CDR3 here is CASVLAGPYNEQFF. The CDR3 DNA follows: TGTGCCAGCGTTCTAGCGGGCCCCTACAATGAGCAGTTCTTC. This chain connects TRBV7-9 to TRBJ2-1; 8 bases are a match to TRBD2. CDR1 is SEHNR and CDR2 is FQNEAQ in the germline V gene (reference sequence). Trimming removed 8 bases from V and 2 bases from J; junction bases left unmatched: 5. This CDR3 is built from 14 residues.

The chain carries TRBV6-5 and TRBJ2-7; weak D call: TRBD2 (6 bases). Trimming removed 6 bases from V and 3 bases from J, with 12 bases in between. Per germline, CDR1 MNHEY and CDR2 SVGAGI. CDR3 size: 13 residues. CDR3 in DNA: TGTGCCAGCAGGGCCGGGGGTCTCTACGAGCAGTACTTC. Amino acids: CASRAGGLYEQYF.

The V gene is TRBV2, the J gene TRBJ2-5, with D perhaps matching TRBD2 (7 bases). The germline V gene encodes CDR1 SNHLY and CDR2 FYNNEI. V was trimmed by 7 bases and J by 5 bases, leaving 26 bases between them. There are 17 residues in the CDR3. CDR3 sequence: CASILFPRGAGQETQYF. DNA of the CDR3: TGTGCCAGCATCCTGTTCCCTCGGGGGGCAGGTCAGGAGACCCAGTACTTC.

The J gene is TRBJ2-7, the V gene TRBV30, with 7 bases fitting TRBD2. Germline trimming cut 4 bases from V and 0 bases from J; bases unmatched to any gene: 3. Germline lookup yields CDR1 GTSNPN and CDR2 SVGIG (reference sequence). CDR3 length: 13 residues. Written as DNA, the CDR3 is TGTGCCTGGACTAGCGGTAGCTCCTACGAGCAGTACTTC. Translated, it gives CAWTSGSSYEQYF.

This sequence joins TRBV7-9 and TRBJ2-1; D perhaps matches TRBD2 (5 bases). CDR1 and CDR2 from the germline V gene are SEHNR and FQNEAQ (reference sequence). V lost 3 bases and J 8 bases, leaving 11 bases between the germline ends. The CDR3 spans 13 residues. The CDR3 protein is CASSFERAHEQFF. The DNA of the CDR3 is TGTGCCAGCAGCTTCGAGAGGGCCCATGAGCAGTTCTTC. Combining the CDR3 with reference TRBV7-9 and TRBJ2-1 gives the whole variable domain DTGVSQNPRHKITKRGQNVTFRCDPISEHNRLYWYRQTLGQGPEFLTYFQNEAQLEKSRLLSDRFSAERPKGSFSTLEIQRTEQGDSAMYLCASSFERAHEQFFGPGTRLTVL.

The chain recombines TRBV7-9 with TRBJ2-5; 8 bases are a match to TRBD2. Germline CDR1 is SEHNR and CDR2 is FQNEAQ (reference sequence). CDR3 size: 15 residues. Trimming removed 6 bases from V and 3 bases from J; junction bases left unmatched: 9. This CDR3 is CASSLLAGGKETQYF. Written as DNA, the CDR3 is TGTGCCAGCAGTCTTCTAGCGGGTGGAAAAGAGACCCAGTACTTC.

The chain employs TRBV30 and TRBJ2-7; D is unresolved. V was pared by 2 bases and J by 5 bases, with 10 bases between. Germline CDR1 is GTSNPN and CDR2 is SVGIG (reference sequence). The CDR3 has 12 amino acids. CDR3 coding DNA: TGTGCCTGGAGTCGTCGACAAGACGAGCAGTACTTC. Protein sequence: CAWSRRQDEQYF. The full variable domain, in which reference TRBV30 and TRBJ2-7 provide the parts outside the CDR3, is SQTIHQWPATLVQPVGSPLSLECTVEGTSNPNLYWYRQAAGRGLQLLFYSVGIGQISSEVPQNLSASRPQDRQFILSSKKLLLSDSGFYLCAWSRRQDEQYFGPGTRLTVT.

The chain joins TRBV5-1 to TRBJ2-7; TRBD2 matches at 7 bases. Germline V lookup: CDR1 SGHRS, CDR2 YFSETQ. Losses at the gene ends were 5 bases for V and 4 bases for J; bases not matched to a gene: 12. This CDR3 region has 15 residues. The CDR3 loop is CASSWLADNTYEQYF. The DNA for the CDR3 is TGCGCCAGCAGTTGGCTAGCGGACAACACTTACGAGCAGTACTTC.

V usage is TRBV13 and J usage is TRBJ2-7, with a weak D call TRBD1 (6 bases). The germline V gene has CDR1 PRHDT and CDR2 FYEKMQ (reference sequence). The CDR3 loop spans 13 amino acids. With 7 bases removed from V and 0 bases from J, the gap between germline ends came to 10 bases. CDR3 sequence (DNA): TGTGCCAGCACGGCAGGGGTCTCCTACGAGCAGTACTTC. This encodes CASTAGVSYEQYF.

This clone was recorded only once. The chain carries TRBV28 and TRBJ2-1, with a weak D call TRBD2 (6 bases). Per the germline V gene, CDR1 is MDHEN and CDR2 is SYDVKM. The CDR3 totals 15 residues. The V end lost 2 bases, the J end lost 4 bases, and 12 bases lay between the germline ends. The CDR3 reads CASSLVQRAYNEQFF. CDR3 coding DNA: TGTGCCAGCAGTTTAGTCCAGCGGGCATACAATGAGCAGTTCTTC.

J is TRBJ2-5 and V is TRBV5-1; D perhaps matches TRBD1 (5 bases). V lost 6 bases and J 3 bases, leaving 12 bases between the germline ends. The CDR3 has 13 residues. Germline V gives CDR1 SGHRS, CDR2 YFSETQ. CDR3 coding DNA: TGCGCCAGCACCGCGCAGGGTGAAGAGACCCAGTACTTC. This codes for CASTAQGEETQYF. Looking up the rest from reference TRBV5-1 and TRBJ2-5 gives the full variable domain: KAGVTQTPRYLIKTRGQQVTLSCSPISGHRSVSWYQQTPGQGLQFLFEYFSETQRNKGNFPGRFSGRQFSNSRSEMNVSTLELGDSALYLCASTAQGEETQYFGPGTRLLVL.

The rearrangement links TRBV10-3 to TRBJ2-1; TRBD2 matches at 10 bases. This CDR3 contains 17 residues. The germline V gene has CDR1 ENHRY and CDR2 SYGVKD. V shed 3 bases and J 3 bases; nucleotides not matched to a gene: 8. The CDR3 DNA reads TGTGCCATCAGTGAAGCCAGTCGGACTAGCGGCTACAATGAGCAGTTCTTC. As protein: CAISEASRTSGYNEQFF.

The CDR3 loop reads CASSQEMVAGGGNEQFF. The CDR3 DNA reads as TGCGCCAGCAGCCAAGAGATGGTGGCGGGAGGTGGGAATGAGCAGTTCTTC. The J gene is TRBJ2-1, the V gene TRBV4-3; TRBD2 matches at 8 bases. Germline V gene data show CDR1 as LGHNA and CDR2 as YSLEER. V trimming: 0 bases; J trimming: 7 bases; junction bases outside the gene matches: 11. This CDR3 has 17 residues.

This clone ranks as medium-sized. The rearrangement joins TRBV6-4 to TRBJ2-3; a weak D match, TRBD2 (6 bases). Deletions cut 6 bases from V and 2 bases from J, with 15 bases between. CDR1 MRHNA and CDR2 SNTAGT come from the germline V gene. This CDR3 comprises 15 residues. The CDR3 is CASRSGGVDTDTQYF. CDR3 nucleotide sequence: TGTGCCAGCAGGAGTGGCGGGGTCGACACAGATACGCAGTATTTT.

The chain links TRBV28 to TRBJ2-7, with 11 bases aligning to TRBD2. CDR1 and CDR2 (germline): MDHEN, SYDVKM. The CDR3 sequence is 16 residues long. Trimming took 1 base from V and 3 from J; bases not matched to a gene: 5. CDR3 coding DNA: TGTGCCAGCAGTTTATCAGGTACTAGCGGGAGCTACGAGCAGTACTTC. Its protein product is CASSLSGTSGSYEQYF.

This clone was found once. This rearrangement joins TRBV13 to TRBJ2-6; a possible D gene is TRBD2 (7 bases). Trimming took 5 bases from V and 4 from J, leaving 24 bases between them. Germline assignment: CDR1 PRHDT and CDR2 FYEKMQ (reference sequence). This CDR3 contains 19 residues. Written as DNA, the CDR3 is TGTGCCAGCAGCCCATTCAGGGGCGGGAGCTTAGGGGGGGCCAACGTCCTGACTTTC. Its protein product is CASSPFRGGSLGGANVLTF. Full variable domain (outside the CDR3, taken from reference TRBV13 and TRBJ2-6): AAGVIQSPRHLIKEKRETATLKCYPIPRHDTVYWYQQGPGQDPQFLISFYEKMQSDKGSIPDRFSAQQFSDYHSELNMSSLELGDSALYFCASSPFRGGSLGGANVLTFGAGSRLTVL.

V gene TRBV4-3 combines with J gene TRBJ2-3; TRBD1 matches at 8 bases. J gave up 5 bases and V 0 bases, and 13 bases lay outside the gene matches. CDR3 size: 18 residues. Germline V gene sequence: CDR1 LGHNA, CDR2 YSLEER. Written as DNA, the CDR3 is TGCGCCAGCAGCCAAGACTTGGGACAGGCCGTGGCCGGAGATACGCAGTATTTT. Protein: CASSQDLGQAVAGDTQYF.

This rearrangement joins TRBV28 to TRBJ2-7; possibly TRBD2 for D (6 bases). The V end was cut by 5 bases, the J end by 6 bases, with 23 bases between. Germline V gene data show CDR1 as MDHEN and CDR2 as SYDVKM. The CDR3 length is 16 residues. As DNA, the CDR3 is TGTGCCAGCAGTCTCTGGCCGGGACTGGACTTGGCCGAGCAGTACTTC. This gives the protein CASSLWPGLDLAEQYF.

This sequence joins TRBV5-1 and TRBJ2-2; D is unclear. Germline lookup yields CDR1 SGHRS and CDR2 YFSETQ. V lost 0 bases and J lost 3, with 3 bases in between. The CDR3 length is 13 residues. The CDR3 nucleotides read TGCGCCAGCAGCTTGGCTCACACCGGGGAGCTGTTTTTT. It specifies CASSLAHTGELFF.

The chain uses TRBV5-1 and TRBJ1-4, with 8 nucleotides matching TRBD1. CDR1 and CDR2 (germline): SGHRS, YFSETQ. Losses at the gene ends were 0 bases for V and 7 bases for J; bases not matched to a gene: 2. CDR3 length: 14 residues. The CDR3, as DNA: TGCGCCAGCAGCTTGGACAGGGGGTTTGAAAAACTGTTTTTT. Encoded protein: CASSLDRGFEKLFF.

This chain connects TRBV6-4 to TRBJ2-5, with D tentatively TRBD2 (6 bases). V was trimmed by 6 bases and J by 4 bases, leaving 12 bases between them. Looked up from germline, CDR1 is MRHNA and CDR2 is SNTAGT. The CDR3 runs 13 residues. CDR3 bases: TGTGCCAGCAGAAAACTAGCAGGAGAGACCCAGTACTTC. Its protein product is CASRKLAGETQYF.

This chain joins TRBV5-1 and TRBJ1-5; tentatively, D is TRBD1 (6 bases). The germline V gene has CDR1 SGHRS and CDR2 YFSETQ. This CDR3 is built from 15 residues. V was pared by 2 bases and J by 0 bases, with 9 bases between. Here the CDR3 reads CASSLQGDSNQPQHF. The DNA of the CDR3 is TGCGCCAGCAGCTTACAGGGAGATAGCAATCAGCCCCAGCATTTT.

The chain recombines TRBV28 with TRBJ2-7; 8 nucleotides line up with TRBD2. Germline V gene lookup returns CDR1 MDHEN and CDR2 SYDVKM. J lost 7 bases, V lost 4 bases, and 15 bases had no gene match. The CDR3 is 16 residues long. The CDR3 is CASSSPGERENGEQYF. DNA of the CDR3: TGTGCCAGCAGTTCCCCTGGGGAGCGGGAGAATGGGGAGCAGTACTTC. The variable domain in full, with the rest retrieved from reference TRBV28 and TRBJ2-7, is DVKVTQSSRYLVKRTGEKVFLECVQDMDHENMFWYRQDPGLGLRLIYFSYDVKMKEKGDIPEGYSVSREKKERFSLILESASTNQTSMYLCASSSPGERENGEQYFGPGTRLTVT.

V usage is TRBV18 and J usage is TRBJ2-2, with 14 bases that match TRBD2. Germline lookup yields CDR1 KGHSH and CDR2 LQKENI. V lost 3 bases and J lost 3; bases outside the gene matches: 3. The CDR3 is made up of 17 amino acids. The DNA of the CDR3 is TGTGCCAGCTCACCGGGACTAGCGGGAGAGTACACCGGGGAGCTGTTTTTT. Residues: CASSPGLAGEYTGELFF.

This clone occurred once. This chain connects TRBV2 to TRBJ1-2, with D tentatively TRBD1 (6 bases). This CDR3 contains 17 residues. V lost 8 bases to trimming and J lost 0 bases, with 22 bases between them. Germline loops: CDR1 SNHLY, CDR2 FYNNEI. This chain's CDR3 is CASAPEVGTTSNYGYTF. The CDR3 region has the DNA TGTGCCAGCGCCCCCGAAGTAGGGACAACTTCTAACTATGGCTACACCTTC.

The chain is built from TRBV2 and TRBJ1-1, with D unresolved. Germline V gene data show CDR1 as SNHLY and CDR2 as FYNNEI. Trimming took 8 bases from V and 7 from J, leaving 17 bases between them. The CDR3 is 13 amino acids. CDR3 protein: CASGFYSADEAFF. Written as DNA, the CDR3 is TGTGCCAGCGGGTTTTACTCGGCGGATGAAGCTTTCTTT.

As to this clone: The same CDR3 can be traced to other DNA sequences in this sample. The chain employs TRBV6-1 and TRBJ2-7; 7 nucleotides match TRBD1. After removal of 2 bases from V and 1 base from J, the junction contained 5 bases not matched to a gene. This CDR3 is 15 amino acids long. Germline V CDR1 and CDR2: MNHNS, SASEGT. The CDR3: CASSERAGGSYEQYF. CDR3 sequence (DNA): TGTGCCAGCAGTGAAAGGGCAGGGGGTTCCTACGAGCAGTACTTC.